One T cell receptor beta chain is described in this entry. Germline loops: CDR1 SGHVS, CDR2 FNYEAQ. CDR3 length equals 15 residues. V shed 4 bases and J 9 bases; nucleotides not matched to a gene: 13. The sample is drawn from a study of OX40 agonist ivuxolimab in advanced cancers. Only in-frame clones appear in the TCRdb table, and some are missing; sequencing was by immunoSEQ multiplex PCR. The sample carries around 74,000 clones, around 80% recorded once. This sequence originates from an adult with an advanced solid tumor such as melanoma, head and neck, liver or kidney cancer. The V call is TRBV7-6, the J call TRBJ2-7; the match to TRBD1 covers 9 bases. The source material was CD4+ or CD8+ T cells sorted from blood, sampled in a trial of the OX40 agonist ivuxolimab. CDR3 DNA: TGTGCCAGCAGCTCATCGAGGGACAGGGACATCGGGCAGTACTTC. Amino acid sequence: CASSSSRDRDIGQYF.